Listed here are 23 T cell receptor beta chains from one sample, sequenced in a study of OX40 agonist ivuxolimab in advanced cancers. Assay: immunoSEQ multiplex PCR; the TCRdb copy retains only in-frame clones and omits some. The table has more than 50,000 clones, roughly 85% seen once; the top ten hold approximately 5%. Sequencing used CD4+ or CD8+ T cells sorted from blood, obtained in a trial of the OX40 agonist ivuxolimab. These receptors were obtained from an adult with an advanced solid tumor such as melanoma, head and neck, liver or kidney cancer.

In DNA, the CDR3 is TGTGCCAGCAGCTTATGGGACATGATAGATACGCAGTATTTT. Translated: CASSLWDMIDTQYF. J is TRBJ2-3 and V is TRBV5-6, with TRBD1 as a possible D gene (6 bases). This CDR3 has 14 residues. The germline V gene encodes CDR1 SGHDT and CDR2 YYEEEE. Trimming took 2 bases from V and 5 from J, leaving 12 bases between them.

The rearrangement joins TRBV11-2 to TRBJ2-2; D is perhaps TRBD1 (6 bases). The germline V gene encodes CDR1 SGHAT and CDR2 FQNNGV. The CDR3 length is 14 residues. With 5 bases removed from V and 5 bases from J, the gap between germline ends came to 12 bases. CDR3 in amino acids: CASSTYQGTGELFF. The CDR3 coding sequence is TGTGCCAGCAGCACATATCAGGGGACCGGGGAGCTGTTTTTT.

The rearrangement uses TRBV28 and TRBJ1-3; D remains unclear. The CDR3 loop spans 14 amino acids. Looked up from germline, CDR1 is MDHEN and CDR2 is SYDVKM. V lost 5 bases and J 2 bases, leaving 10 bases between the germline ends. CDR3: CASSGPGTGNTIYF. The CDR3 nucleotides read TGTGCCAGCAGTGGTCCAGGTACTGGAAACACCATATATTTT.

This clone is classed as medium-sized. V gene TRBV28 combines with J gene TRBJ2-7; 8 bases match TRBD2. This CDR3 is 13 amino acids long. Germline V gene sequence: CDR1 MDHEN, CDR2 SYDVKM. J was trimmed by 5 bases and V by 2 bases; bases with no gene match: 2. Here the CDR3 reads CASSLAGGHEQYF. CDR3 bases: TGTGCCAGCAGTTTAGCGGGAGGCCACGAGCAGTACTTC. The full variable domain, rest sourced from reference TRBV28 and TRBJ2-7, is DVKVTQSSRYLVKRTGEKVFLECVQDMDHENMFWYRQDPGLGLRLIYFSYDVKMKEKGDIPEGYSVSREKKERFSLILESASTNQTSMYLCASSLAGGHEQYFGPGTRLTVT.

This chain joins TRBV28 and TRBJ1-4; D unresolved. The CDR3 totals 14 residues. Trimming cost V 1 base and J 4 bases, with 7 bases left between them. Germline values: CDR1 MDHEN, CDR2 SYDVKM. The CDR3 DNA is TGTGCCAGCAGTTTATCAGGTTTTAATGAAAAACTGTTTTTT. Its translation: CASSLSGFNEKLFF.

The chain combines TRBV7-6 with TRBJ2-5; TRBD2 agrees at 9 bases. CDR1 is SGHVS, CDR2 FNYEAQ, per germline. Trimming took 5 bases from V and 5 from J; bases not matched to a gene: 9. CDR3 size: 15 residues. CDR3 sequence (DNA): TGTGCCAGCAGCCACCGGGTAGCGGGAGAGGAGACCCAGTACTTC. Its translation: CASSHRVAGEETQYF.

This chain uses TRBV5-1 with TRBJ2-5; TRBD2 matches 7 bases. CDR1 is SGHRS, CDR2 YFSETQ, per germline. The CDR3 is made up of 16 amino acids. Trimming at V came to 0 bases and at J to 0 bases, leaving 5 bases not matched to a gene. The CDR3 DNA follows: TGCGCCAGCAGCTTGGAGGTAGCGGGCGACCAAGAGACCCAGTACTTC. Its protein product is CASSLEVAGDQETQYF.

The J gene is TRBJ2-1, the V gene TRBV7-8; D gene uncertain. CDR1 and CDR2 (germline): SGHVS, FQNEAQ. The length of the CDR3 is 14 residues. V was cut by 5 bases and J by 0 bases, with 8 bases left in between. CDR3 residues: CASSDTSSYNEQFF. Written as DNA, the CDR3 is TGTGCCAGCAGCGACACGAGCTCCTACAATGAGCAGTTCTTC.

This clone has a single count. J is TRBJ2-6 and V is TRBV7-8; D is undetermined. V lost 1 base, J lost 5 bases, and 3 bases lay in between. Germline V gives CDR1 SGHVS, CDR2 FQNEAQ. The CDR3 spans 13 residues. CDR3 region: CASSLDRANVLTF. CDR3 in DNA: TGTGCCAGCAGCTTAGACAGGGCCAACGTCCTGACTTTC.

The chain carries TRBV5-1 and TRBJ1-3, with D possibly matching TRBD1 (6 bases). Germline CDR1 is SGHRS and CDR2 is YFSETQ. Trimming pared 0 bases from V and 3 bases from J, leaving 13 bases between. This CDR3 spans 16 amino acids. The chain's CDR3 is CASSLASGAGGNTIYF. The CDR3 region has the DNA TGCGCCAGCAGCTTGGCCTCGGGGGCTGGTGGAAACACCATATATTTT.

The V gene is TRBV21-1, the J gene TRBJ2-1. TRBV21-1 is an annotated pseudogene. This CDR3 is built from 14 residues. The CDR3 protein is CASSKRGTYNEQFF. The CDR3 region has the DNA TGTGCCAGCAGCAAAAGAGGGACGTACAATGAGCAGTTCTTC.

The rearrangement links TRBV15 to TRBJ2-5, with D tentatively TRBD2 (5 bases). Trimming took off 0 bases at V and 9 bases at J, with 11 bases between the two ends. This CDR3 is 13 amino acids long. In germline, CDR1 is LNHNV, CDR2 YYDKDF (reference sequence). CDR3 coding DNA: TGTGCCACCAGCAGAGAGCTCCCGGAGGCCCAGTACTTC. This translates into CATSRELPEAQYF.

V usage is TRBV7-9 and J usage is TRBJ2-5, with D uncertain. CDR3 length equals 15 residues. Trimming took 0 bases from V and 0 from J, leaving 8 bases between them. Per the germline V gene, CDR1 is SEHNR and CDR2 is FQNEAQ (reference sequence). CDR3 sequence (DNA): TGTGCCAGCAGCTTAGCGCTTTATTACCAAGAGACCCAGTACTTC. Amino acid sequence: CASSLALYYQETQYF.

The gene calls are TRBV6-6 and TRBJ1-1; D ambiguous. The V end was cut by 2 bases, the J end by 4 bases, with 8 bases between. Germline loops: CDR1 MNHNY, CDR2 SVGAGI (reference sequence). This CDR3 contains 13 residues. The CDR3 DNA reads as TGTGCCAGCAGTTACATAGGGAGCACTGAAGCTTTCTTT. Encoded protein: CASSYIGSTEAFF.

The chain links TRBV5-1 to TRBJ2-4; D unresolved. Looked up from germline, CDR1 is SGHRS and CDR2 is YFSETQ. The V gene lost 1 base and the J gene lost 8 bases, with 16 bases spanning the gap. CDR3 length: 15 amino acids. The DNA for the CDR3 is TGCGCCAGCAGCTTGCCCCCAGATGTCGGATACATTCAGTACTTC. It encodes CASSLPPDVGYIQYF.

V and J are TRBV2 and TRBJ2-6; 7 bases are shared with TRBD1. The germline gives CDR1 SNHLY, CDR2 FYNNEI. After removal of 5 bases from V and 4 bases from J, the junction contained 5 bases not matched to a gene. This CDR3 has 15 residues. In DNA form, the CDR3 reads TGTGCCAGCAGTAGTGACAGGGCCGGGGCCAACGTCCTGACTTTC. It codes for CASSSDRAGANVLTF.

This clone was recorded a few times. This chain connects TRBV7-9 to TRBJ2-3; 7 positions match TRBD2. The ends lost 2 bases at V and 1 base at J; junction bases unmatched: 0. This CDR3 is 14 amino acids long. Germline V gene lookup returns CDR1 SEHNR and CDR2 FQNEAQ (reference sequence). The CDR3 region has the DNA TGTGCCAGCAGCTTAAGCGGGGGCACAGATACGCAGTATTTT. It translates to CASSLSGGTDTQYF.

The chain links TRBV7-9 to TRBJ2-2, with a tentative D call TRBD2 (6 bases). This CDR3 has 17 residues. The germline V gene has CDR1 SEHNR and CDR2 FQNEAQ (reference sequence). V was trimmed by 6 bases and J by 5 bases, leaving 22 bases between them. The CDR3 here is CASSWYWTSGTTGELFF. CDR3 nucleotides: TGTGCCAGCAGTTGGTACTGGACCTCGGGGACTACCGGGGAGCTGTTTTTT.

This clone has just a few counts. The rearrangement joins TRBV7-9 to TRBJ2-7, with 7 bases fitting TRBD1. The ends lost 5 bases at V and 5 bases at J; junction bases unmatched: 18. This CDR3 is 17 amino acids long. The germline gives CDR1 SEHNR, CDR2 FQNEAQ (reference sequence). The CDR3 sequence: CASSPHPRQGIPDEQYF. CDR3 bases: TGTGCCAGCAGCCCACATCCCAGACAGGGAATCCCCGACGAGCAGTACTTC.

The rearrangement joins TRBV4-2 to TRBJ2-2; 12 positions agree with TRBD2. CDR3 length: 21 amino acids. After removal of 3 bases from V and 3 bases from J, the junction contained 17 bases not matched to a gene. Germline CDR1 LGHNA, CDR2 YNFKEQ. CDR3 loop: CASSQIRGSSGRGTDTGELFF. The DNA for the CDR3 is TGTGCCAGCAGCCAGATTCGGGGCTCTAGCGGGAGGGGGACGGACACCGGGGAGCTGTTTTTT.

The chain has TRBV11-3 and TRBJ2-3; 9 positions agree with TRBD2. V was clipped by 4 bases and J by 4 bases; unmatched bases: 3. From germline, CDR1 is SGHNT and CDR2 YENEEA. CDR3 length: 14 residues. CDR3 loop: CASSWAGGADTQYF. CDR3 sequence (DNA): TGTGCCAGCAGCTGGGCGGGAGGGGCAGATACGCAGTATTTT.

The chain couples TRBV9 to TRBJ2-1, with D unresolved. Trimming removed 4 bases from V and 0 bases from J, with 11 bases in between. The CDR3 is 15 residues long. Germline V CDR1 and CDR2: SGDLS, YYNGEE. CDR3 region: CASSLDWSSYNEQFF. The DNA of the CDR3 is TGTGCCAGCAGCTTAGACTGGAGCTCCTACAATGAGCAGTTCTTC.

V gene TRBV4-1 combines with J gene TRBJ2-1; D remains unclear. V lost 4 bases to trimming and J lost 6 bases, with 7 bases between them. The CDR3 spans 12 residues. Per the germline V gene, CDR1 is MGHRA and CDR2 is YSYEKL. The CDR3 DNA reads as TGCGCCAGCAGCCGCGTGGGCAATGAGCAGTTCTTC. Its translation is CASSRVGNEQFF.